This T cell receptor beta chain was identified in a study of CD8+ T cells in alopecia areata. Looking at the study overall: Among treated patients, oral tofacitinib was administered at 5 to 10 mg twice daily. Points from the study as a whole: There were also resident alphabeta T cells of normal skin sequenced in scalp samples.

Sequencing templates came from extracted RNA that was reverse transcribed into cDNA. TCRdb's table, derived via immunoSEQ multiplex PCR, lists solely in-frame clones and lacks some. This sample carries about 140,000 clones, about 47% of them seen once, and the ten largest clones take 0.8% to 1%. The length of the CDR3 is 14 residues. The V gene's germline CDR1 is SQVTM and CDR2 ANQGSEA. This clone was seen a single time. What it binds is unknown. Sequence at one end of the junction differs from germline and may be a read error. Individuals with alopecia areata gave both lesional scalp punch biopsies and peripheral blood for collection. Sorting separated CD4+ and CD8+ T cells out of PBMCs.

This receptor was identified in a human donor with alopecia areata. The gene calls are TRBV29-1 and TRBJ2-5; tentative D call: TRBD2 (5 bases). The material was CD4+ T cells sorted from blood, obtained at week 0. The CDR3 sequence: CSVEGLPYQETQYF. The CDR3 DNA reads TGCAGCGTAGAAGGACTCCCGTACCAAGAGACCCAGTACTTC.